This TCR beta chain is from a study of blood T cell repertoires in COVID-19. The assay was immunoSEQ multiplex PCR, and TCRdb's table has in-frame clones only and misses some. The table has about 110,000 clones, roughly 85% seen once. Germline CDR1 reads SNHLY; CDR2 reads FYNNEI. The CDR3 length is 13 residues. Trimming pared 4 bases from V and 3 bases from J, leaving 7 bases between. The V and J genes are TRBV2 and TRBJ2-1, with D maybe TRBD2 (6 bases). The specimen was peripheral blood. The sequence was obtained from a man in his forties with acute or convalescent COVID-19. CDR3 nucleotide sequence: TGTGCCAGCAGTGCGGGGGTCTACAATGAGCAGTTCTTC. This codes for CASSAGVYNEQFF.